This TCR beta chain was recovered during a study of vaccination effects on CD4 cells after COVID-19. The study, taken as a whole, reports: Healthy vaccinees' vaccine-induced clones included only 1 of 255 that recognized common cold coronaviruses. Marked clonal contraction was seen late after vaccination (in both infection- and vaccine-induced clones).

In this sample, this clone turned up a few times. The antigen remains undetermined. The length of the CDR3 is 13 residues. Trimming took 3 bases from V and 6 from J, leaving 12 bases between them. When ten to eleven days of culture had elapsed, CD4+ T cells were isolated. None of the vaccinated had previously contracted SARS-CoV-2, and their nucleocapsid antibodies tested negative. Half-medium changes using IL-2 medium occurred on days 3 and 7. TCRdb keeps only in-frame clones here, not all; method: immunoSEQ multiplex PCR. The table has 50,000 or so clones, 65% to 80% seen once. Sequencing was performed on CD4+ T cells from PBMCs cultured without peptide, taken before COVID-19 vaccination. This TCR came from a human donor who received a COVID-19 vaccine. V and J are TRBV12-3 or TRBV12-4 and TRBJ2-7; D is undetermined. The CDR3 loop reads CASSLNGAREQYF. The CDR3 bases are TGTGCCAGCAGTTTGAACGGTGCGCGCGAGCAGTACTTC.